The T cell receptor beta chain described here comes from a study of OX40 agonist ivuxolimab in advanced cancers. Study details: A diagnosis of hepatocellular carcinoma, melanoma, renal cell or head and neck cancer was present in dose-escalation patients. Among those treated, three patients had partial responses, one with hepatocellular carcinoma and two with cutaneous melanoma.

Sequencing was performed with immunoSEQ multiplex PCR; in TCRdb, only in-frame clones are kept and a portion is missing. This table holds approximately 35,000 clones, less than 85% found once. Concerning this clone itself: The antigen is undetermined.

General study findings and limits: The CD4+ and CD8+ T cells in the blood had expanded clonally by week 6 at 0.1 to 3.0 mg/kg. Some patients without response likewise showed low normalized clonal expansion.

Germline V gene sequence: CDR1 MDHEN, CDR2 SYDVKM. Trimming removed 7 bases from V and 3 bases from J, with 15 bases in between. This CDR3 has 14 residues. The rearrangement uses TRBV28 and TRBJ1-1; tentatively, D is TRBD1 (6 bases). Sequences were derived from CD4+ or CD8+ T cells sorted from blood, sampled in a trial of the OX40 agonist ivuxolimab. The TCR originated in an adult with an advanced solid tumor such as melanoma, head and neck, liver or kidney cancer. CDR3 DNA: TGTGCCAGCACCAAGGGGGGTGTGGACACTGAAGCTTTCTTT. It translates to CASTKGGVDTEAFF. The full variable domain, its missing parts supplied by reference TRBV28 and TRBJ1-1, is DVKVTQSSRYLVKRTGEKVFLECVQDMDHENMFWYRQDPGLGLRLIYFSYDVKMKEKGDIPEGYSVSREKKERFSLILESASTNQTSMYLCASTKGGVDTEAFFGQGTRLTVV.